This is a list of T cell receptor beta chains from one sample in a study of OX40 agonist ivuxolimab in advanced cancers. Some clones are missing from TCRdb's copy, which holds only in-frame ones; the method was immunoSEQ multiplex PCR. The sample has 55,000 to 70,000 clones, 85% seen once. The source was CD4+ or CD8+ T cells sorted from blood, collected in a trial of the OX40 agonist ivuxolimab. The receptor set was obtained from an adult with an advanced solid tumor such as melanoma, head and neck, liver or kidney cancer. Both conserved end residues are part of each CDR3. A D gene is named only where the DNA matches it firmly. The listing skips clone size in some rows; elsewhere it reads once, few, many or a size class.

cdr3_nt: TGTGCTAGTGGTACGGACTCCGGGACAGCCGAGCAGTTCTTC
cdr3_aa: CASGTDSGTAEQFF
clone_size: .
j_call: TRBJ2-1
v_call: TRBV12-5
d_call: TRBD1

cdr3_nt: TGTGCCAGCAGCTCTCAACCAACTACTGAAGCTTTCTTT
cdr3_aa: CASSSQPTTEAFF
clone_size: .
j_call: TRBJ1-1
v_call: TRBV6-5
d_call: .

cdr3_nt: TGTGCCAGCAGCAGCAAACTAGCGGGAGCTTGGAATGAGCAGTTCTTC
cdr3_aa: CASSSKLAGAWNEQFF
clone_size: .
j_call: TRBJ2-1
v_call: TRBV9
d_call: TRBD2

cdr3_nt: TGTGCCGCTTACAAACCCGGAGGGTATGGCTACACCTTC
cdr3_aa: CAAYKPGGYGYTF
clone_size: few
j_call: TRBJ1-2
v_call: TRBV10-3
d_call: .

cdr3_nt: TGTGCCAGCAGGAAGGACACCCTCCCAGGCGAGCAGTACTTC
cdr3_aa: CASRKDTLPGEQYF
clone_size: .
j_call: TRBJ2-7
v_call: TRBV2
d_call: .

cdr3_nt: TGTGCCAGCTCATCCTTGGACTACCTATTTGCAGATACGCAGTATTTT
cdr3_aa: CASSSLDYLFADTQYF
clone_size: .
j_call: TRBJ2-3
v_call: TRBV18
d_call: .

cdr3_nt: TGTGCCAGCAGAGAACTAGTTGGCGAGCAGTACTTC
cdr3_aa: CASRELVGEQYF
clone_size: .
j_call: TRBJ2-7
v_call: TRBV28
d_call: .

cdr3_nt: TGTGCCTGGAGACGAATAGCGGGGGACTACGAGCAGTACTTC
cdr3_aa: CAWRRIAGDYEQYF
clone_size: .
j_call: TRBJ2-7
v_call: TRBV30
d_call: TRBD2

cdr3_nt: TGTGCCAGCAGCCAAGATATAGAACAGGGGGCCCGAGGGGAGCTGTTTTTT
cdr3_aa: CASSQDIEQGARGELFF
clone_size: .
j_call: TRBJ2-2
v_call: TRBV4-2
d_call: TRBD1

cdr3_nt: TGTGCCAGCAGCGTAGTAGACGGTGAAGCTTTCTTT
cdr3_aa: CASSVVDGEAFF
clone_size: .
j_call: TRBJ1-1
v_call: TRBV9
d_call: .

cdr3_nt: TGTGCCACGGGACTAGCGGGAGGCAATGAGCAGTTCTTC
cdr3_aa: CATGLAGGNEQFF
clone_size: once
j_call: TRBJ2-1
v_call: TRBV28
d_call: TRBD2

cdr3_nt: TGCGCCAGCAGTTTACTGGGTGGGGCCAACGTCCTGACTTTC
cdr3_aa: CASSLLGGANVLTF
clone_size: .
j_call: TRBJ2-6
v_call: TRBV5-1
d_call: .

cdr3_nt: TGTGCCAGCAGGGCGGGATTCGACAATGAGCAGTTCTTC
cdr3_aa: CASRAGFDNEQFF
clone_size: .
j_call: TRBJ2-1
v_call: TRBV28
d_call: .

cdr3_nt: TGTGCCAGCAGCCCAGACCGGGACAATGGAAACACCATATATTTT
cdr3_aa: CASSPDRDNGNTIYF
clone_size: once
j_call: TRBJ1-3
v_call: TRBV5-6
d_call: .

cdr3_nt: TGTGCCTGGCGGCGGGGGAACACCGGGGAGCTGTTTTTT
cdr3_aa: CAWRRGNTGELFF
clone_size: .
j_call: TRBJ2-2
v_call: TRBV30
d_call: .

cdr3_nt: TGTGCCAGCAGTTTTAGGAGGCTTGAAGCTTTCTTT
cdr3_aa: CASSFRRLEAFF
clone_size: .
j_call: TRBJ1-1
v_call: TRBV28
d_call: .

cdr3_nt: TGTGCCAGCAGTTTGGGACTAGCGGGGAGCACAGATACGCAGTATTTT
cdr3_aa: CASSLGLAGSTDTQYF
clone_size: .
j_call: TRBJ2-3
v_call: TRBV28
d_call: TRBD2

cdr3_nt: TGTGCCAGCAGCGTAGGAGCGGGAGACCTTCAAGAGACCCAGTACTTC
cdr3_aa: CASSVGAGDLQETQYF
clone_size: .
j_call: TRBJ2-5
v_call: TRBV9
d_call: TRBD2

cdr3_nt: TGTGCCAGCAGCGAGGGGGTAAGAGGTTCCGCGGTAAGAGGAGAAAAACTGTTTTTT
cdr3_aa: CASSEGVRGSAVRGEKLFF
clone_size: .
j_call: TRBJ1-4
v_call: TRBV28
d_call: .

cdr3_nt: TGTGCCAGCTCGCTCCGGACAGGGGGCGTCTACAATGAGCAGTTCTTC
cdr3_aa: CASSLRTGGVYNEQFF
clone_size: .
j_call: TRBJ2-1
v_call: TRBV18
d_call: TRBD1

cdr3_nt: TGTGCCAGCAGTTACGAGCGACAGGGGGCGATGAATGAGCAGTTCTTC
cdr3_aa: CASSYERQGAMNEQFF
clone_size: .
j_call: TRBJ2-1
v_call: TRBV6-5
d_call: TRBD1

cdr3_nt: TGTGCCACCTTCACTAGCGGGGCTCAAGATACGCAGTATTTT
cdr3_aa: CATFTSGAQDTQYF
clone_size: .
j_call: TRBJ2-3
v_call: TRBV28
d_call: TRBD2

cdr3_nt: TGCGCCAGCAGCTTGGACGGGAGGGACTCCTACGAGCAGTACTTC
cdr3_aa: CASSLDGRDSYEQYF
clone_size: .
j_call: TRBJ2-7
v_call: TRBV5-1
d_call: TRBD2

cdr3_nt: TGTGCCAGCAGCTTGTACGGGGAACCTTCCTACAATGAGCAGTTCTTC
cdr3_aa: CASSLYGEPSYNEQFF
clone_size: .
j_call: TRBJ2-1
v_call: TRBV5-4
d_call: .

cdr3_nt: TGTGCCAGCAGCTTAGTTTCCGGAGGGCAGTTCTTC
cdr3_aa: CASSLVSGGQFF
clone_size: .
j_call: TRBJ2-1
v_call: TRBV7-9
d_call: .

cdr3_nt: TGTGCCAGCAGCTGGGGGGGACAGGCCTACGAGCAGTACTTC
cdr3_aa: CASSWGGQAYEQYF
clone_size: .
j_call: TRBJ2-7
v_call: TRBV7-2
d_call: .

cdr3_nt: TGCAGCGTTGTTGAGGGGGGATTTGGCCAGCAGTACTTC
cdr3_aa: CSVVEGGFGQQYF
clone_size: .
j_call: TRBJ2-7
v_call: TRBV29-1
d_call: .

cdr3_nt: TGTGCCAGCAGTAGGGACTACCAAGAGACCCAGTACTTC
cdr3_aa: CASSRDYQETQYF
clone_size: .
j_call: TRBJ2-5
v_call: TRBV6-5
d_call: .

cdr3_nt: TGCAGTGCTAGAACAAACTATGGCTACACCTTC
cdr3_aa: CSARTNYGYTF
clone_size: .
j_call: TRBJ1-2
v_call: TRBV20-1
d_call: .

cdr3_nt: TGTGCCAGCAGTTACGGATACACTGAAGCTTTCTTT
cdr3_aa: CASSYGYTEAFF
clone_size: .
j_call: TRBJ1-1
v_call: TRBV6-6
d_call: .

cdr3_nt: TGTGCCAGCAGCGTAGAGGGGGCGGTTAACTATGGCTACACCTTC
cdr3_aa: CASSVEGAVNYGYTF
clone_size: .
j_call: TRBJ1-2
v_call: TRBV9
d_call: TRBD1

cdr3_nt: TGTGCCAGCAGCTCGGCGGACGGTAGCACAGATACGCAGTATTTT
cdr3_aa: CASSSADGSTDTQYF
clone_size: .
j_call: TRBJ2-3
v_call: TRBV5-4
d_call: .

cdr3_nt: TGTGCCAGCAGTAGCTCAGGGGGTGGTGAAAAACTGTTTTTT
cdr3_aa: CASSSSGGGEKLFF
clone_size: few
j_call: TRBJ1-4
v_call: TRBV27
d_call: TRBD1

cdr3_nt: TGTGCCATCAGTGAGTCTGACGACGAGCAGTACTTC
cdr3_aa: CAISESDDEQYF
clone_size: .
j_call: TRBJ2-7
v_call: TRBV10-3
d_call: .

cdr3_nt: TGTGCCAGCAGCTTTTGGAGCAGGGCGGACACCGGGGAGCTGTTTTTT
cdr3_aa: CASSFWSRADTGELFF
clone_size: .
j_call: TRBJ2-2
v_call: TRBV11-3
d_call: .